Below, 27 T cell receptor beta chains from the same sample are listed, as sequenced in a study of cytomegalovirus exposure and HLA in healthy donors. PCR was performed using 60 Vbeta and 13 Jbeta primers. Method: immunoSEQ multiplex PCR; TCRdb's copy keeps in-frame clones and lacks some. The data hold more than 120,000 clones, with 75% to 85% observed a single time. Input material: PBMCs. All receptors derive from a woman aged 40 to 50 in good health and CMV-seropositive.

This chain connects TRBV4-1 to TRBJ2-7; TRBD1 aligns across 12 bases. CDR3 length: 15 residues. The ends lost 5 bases at V and 3 bases at J; junction bases unmatched: 5. Germline values: CDR1 MGHRA, CDR2 YSYEKL. Written as DNA, the CDR3 is TGCGCCAGCAGCGCAGGGACAGGGGGCGGCTACGAGCAGTACTTC. Translating gives CASSAGTGGGYEQYF.

This rearrangement joins TRBV19 to TRBJ1-5; 8 positions agree with TRBD1. Trimming took 3 bases from V and 0 from J; bases not matched to a gene: 4. This CDR3 spans 16 amino acids. Per germline, CDR1 LNHDA and CDR2 SQIVND (reference sequence). CDR3 protein: CASSIDRGYSNQPQHF. The CDR3 region has the DNA TGTGCCAGTAGTATTGACAGGGGCTATAGCAATCAGCCCCAGCATTTT.

This chain connects TRBV19 to TRBJ2-5, with 9 nucleotides matching TRBD2. The CDR3 length is 15 residues. V lost 3 bases, J lost 2 bases, and 4 bases stayed unmatched. Germline CDR1 reads LNHDA; CDR2 reads SQIVND (reference sequence). DNA of the CDR3: TGTGCCAGTAGTATTTTGGCGGGGGGGCAAGAGACCCAGTACTTC. Amino acid sequence: CASSILAGGQETQYF.

J is TRBJ2-1 and V is TRBV19; tentatively, D is TRBD2 (6 bases). V shed 2 bases and J shed 0 bases, with 11 bases lying between them. The CDR3 runs to 16 residues. Looked up from germline, CDR1 is LNHDA and CDR2 is SQIVND (reference sequence). The CDR3 DNA sequence: TGTGCCAGTAGTATAACAGCGGGCAGCTCCTACAATGAGCAGTTCTTC. It is translated as CASSITAGSSYNEQFF.

This clone was counted a few times. V usage is TRBV18 and J usage is TRBJ2-1; TRBD2 aligns across 11 bases. The V and J ends lost 5 bases and 12 bases, in that order; junction bases with no gene match: 30. The CDR3 totals 21 residues. Germline loops: CDR1 KGHSH, CDR2 LQKENI. The CDR3: CASSSISGTPGTSGRGRLQFF. The DNA of the CDR3 is TGTGCCAGCTCATCAATTTCCGGGACACCTGGGACTAGCGGCCGGGGGAGGCTGCAGTTCTTC.

The V and J genes are TRBV5-6 and TRBJ2-3; 12 bases map to TRBD2. The junction had 2 bases not matched to a gene; V was cut back by 4 bases and J by 2 bases. This CDR3 comprises 15 residues. Germline V gene data show CDR1 as SGHDT and CDR2 as YYEEEE. CDR3: CASSRLAGDTDTQYF. The CDR3 DNA reads as TGTGCCAGCAGCCGACTAGCGGGGGACACAGATACGCAGTATTTT.

The chain employs TRBV4-2 and TRBJ2-7; D is uncertain. This CDR3 is built from 13 residues. Germline CDR1 and CDR2: LGHNA and YNFKEQ. V was shortened by 0 bases and J by 4 bases, with 7 bases between the two germline ends. DNA of the CDR3: TGTGCCAGCAGCCAAGATCCCGAGTACGAGCAGTACTTC. Amino acid sequence: CASSQDPEYEQYF.

The rearrangement links TRBV6-1 to TRBJ2-3; 7 positions agree with TRBD2. The CDR3 totals 13 residues. Germline V gene lookup returns CDR1 MNHNS and CDR2 SASEGT. V gave up 7 bases and J gave up 2 bases; unmatched junction bases: 3. DNA of the CDR3: TGTGCCAGCACCGGGACTAACACAGATACGCAGTATTTT. This translates into CASTGTNTDTQYF.

V and J are TRBV6-1 and TRBJ1-2; D is uncertain. CDR3 length equals 15 residues. Per germline, CDR1 MNHNS and CDR2 SASEGT. V was pared by 0 bases and J by 0 bases, with 8 bases between. CDR3: CASSEANRPNYGYTF. As DNA, the CDR3 is TGTGCCAGCAGTGAAGCAAACAGACCTAACTATGGCTACACCTTC.

The chain uses TRBV7-9 and TRBJ1-5, with unresolved D. V lost 6 bases, J lost 3 bases, and 12 bases lay in between. The CDR3 spans 14 residues. CDR1 and CDR2 from the germline V gene are SEHNR and FQNEAQ (reference sequence). The CDR3 DNA reads as TGTGCCAGCAGTGTGGTAGGAGACAATCAGCCCCAGCATTTT. Translating gives CASSVVGDNQPQHF.

The chain is built from TRBV5-4 and TRBJ2-3; D gene uncertain. Germline loops: CDR1 SGHNT, CDR2 YYREEE (reference sequence). The CDR3 runs to 13 residues. With 0 bases removed from V and 4 bases from J, the gap between germline ends came to 6 bases. The CDR3 reads CASSLEAPDTQYF. The DNA of the CDR3 is TGTGCCAGCAGCTTGGAAGCCCCAGATACGCAGTATTTT.

This chain links TRBV6-4 with TRBJ2-3; TRBD1 aligns across 9 bases. Germline V lookup: CDR1 MRHNA, CDR2 SNTAGT. V shed 5 bases and J 1 base; nucleotides not matched to a gene: 4. This CDR3 region has 15 residues. The CDR3 nucleotides are TGTGCCAGCAGTCTCCGGGACAGGGGCACAGATACGCAGTATTTT. Amino acid sequence: CASSLRDRGTDTQYF.

The table lists this clone with a few counts. J is TRBJ2-7 and V is TRBV2, with 8 bases fitting TRBD1. The CDR3 totals 13 residues. J gave up 4 bases and V 10 bases, and 9 bases lay outside the gene matches. Germline CDR1 reads SNHLY; CDR2 reads FYNNEI. CDR3 sequence: CAIRDRSSYEQYF. In DNA form, the CDR3 reads TGTGCCATCCGGGACAGGAGCTCTTACGAGCAGTACTTC.

This sequence joins TRBV30 and TRBJ2-7, with 7 positions matching TRBD1. This CDR3 has 12 residues. Per germline, CDR1 GTSNPN and CDR2 SVGIG (reference sequence). After removal of 3 bases from V and 4 bases from J, the junction contained 3 bases not matched to a gene. The CDR3 spells CAWSLDRYEQYF. The CDR3 DNA reads TGTGCCTGGAGCCTGGACAGGTACGAGCAGTACTTC. Using reference TRBV30 and TRBJ2-7 for the parts outside the CDR3, the full variable domain is SQTIHQWPATLVQPVGSPLSLECTVEGTSNPNLYWYRQAAGRGLQLLFYSVGIGQISSEVPQNLSASRPQDRQFILSSKKLLLSDSGFYLCAWSLDRYEQYFGPGTRLTVT.

The CDR3 protein is CASSEGRTGTYEQYF. The CDR3 DNA reads TGTGCCAGCAGTGAGGGGAGGACAGGTACCTACGAGCAGTACTTC. The chain employs TRBV2 and TRBJ2-7, with TRBD1 as a possible D gene (7 bases). CDR1 is SNHLY and CDR2 is FYNNEI in the germline V gene. CDR3 length: 15 residues. Trimming took off 3 bases at V and 2 bases at J, with 14 bases between the two ends.

This clone was detected a few times. The chain recombines TRBV4-1 with TRBJ2-1, with 7 bases lining up with TRBD2. The CDR3 runs 18 residues. V shed 1 base, J shed 8 bases, and the junction held 17 bases outside the gene matches. The germline CDR1 and CDR2 sequences are MGHRA and YSYEKL. CDR3 protein: CASSQGVWTSGEAYEQFF. CDR3 DNA: TGCGCCAGCAGCCAAGGAGTATGGACGAGCGGGGAGGCATATGAGCAGTTCTTC.

This chain joins TRBV29-1 and TRBJ2-1; 7 bases are a match to TRBD1. Germline V CDR1 and CDR2: SQVTM, ANQGSEA. CDR3 length: 14 residues. V lost 8 bases and J lost 0; bases outside the gene matches: 7. The CDR3 protein is CSSPQGSSYNEQFF. DNA for the CDR3: TGCAGCTCCCCACAGGGGAGCTCCTACAATGAGCAGTTCTTC.

V gene TRBV7-2 combines with J gene TRBJ1-5; possibly TRBD1 for D (6 bases). This CDR3 is 15 amino acids long. V dropped 2 bases and J dropped 5 bases, with 13 bases sitting between them. Germline V gives CDR1 SGHTA, CDR2 FQGNSA. The CDR3 reads CASSLNRAGDQPQHF. The CDR3 DNA reads as TGTGCCAGCAGCTTAAACAGGGCGGGGGATCAGCCCCAGCATTTT.

The chain is built from TRBV5-1 and TRBJ1-2; D perhaps matches TRBD1 (6 bases). CDR3 length equals 15 residues. The V gene lost 0 bases and the J gene lost 7 bases, with 16 bases spanning the gap. Germline values: CDR1 SGHRS, CDR2 YFSETQ. DNA for the CDR3: TGCGCCAGCAGCTTGGCCGAGGCGGGGGCCGGTGGCTACACCTTC. Protein sequence: CASSLAEAGAGGYTF. The full variable domain, with the rest looked up from reference TRBV5-1 and TRBJ1-2, is KAGVTQTPRYLIKTRGQQVTLSCSPISGHRSVSWYQQTPGQGLQFLFEYFSETQRNKGNFPGRFSGRQFSNSRSEMNVSTLELGDSALYLCASSLAEAGAGGYTFGSGTRLTVV.

This chain uses TRBV4-3 with TRBJ1-5, with 9 bases that match TRBD1. Germline CDR1 is LGHNA and CDR2 is YSLEER. There are 16 residues in the CDR3. With V trimmed by 4 bases and J by 6 bases, 10 bases remained unmatched. The CDR3 DNA sequence: TGCGCCAGCAGCCTGACAACCGGGACAGGGATTCAGCCCCAGCATTTT. Protein sequence: CASSLTTGTGIQPQHF.

This clone was seen just once. This CDR3 is CASSPGQGETQYF. CDR3 DNA: TGCGCCAGCAGCCCCGGACAGGGAGAGACCCAGTACTTC. The chain carries TRBV5-1 and TRBJ2-5; 8 bases map to TRBD1. Germline V gives CDR1 SGHRS, CDR2 YFSETQ. CDR3 length: 13 residues. After removal of 4 bases from V and 4 bases from J, the junction contained 3 bases not matched to a gene.

The chain recombines TRBV2 with TRBJ2-1, with TRBD2 matching 10 bases. The germline V gene has CDR1 SNHLY and CDR2 FYNNEI. CDR3 length: 15 residues. J gave up 9 bases and V 8 bases, and 13 bases lay outside the gene matches. Written as DNA, the CDR3 is TGTGCCAGCGTAAAGCGGGAGGGCCCGGGGCTTGAGCAGTTCTTC. The encoded protein is CASVKREGPGLEQFF.

On this clone itself: One end of the junction varies from germline; a read error may be responsible. V usage is TRBV7-9 and J usage is TRBJ2-3, with D tentatively TRBD1 (6 bases). CDR1 is SEHNR, CDR2 FQNEAQ, per germline (reference sequence). The CDR3 is 13 amino acids. DNA of the CDR3: TGTTCCAGCAGGGGACAAGGGTCAGATACGCAGTATTTT. It specifies CSSRGQGSDTQYF.

V and J are TRBV6-1 and TRBJ2-3; the D is unclear. CDR3 length: 13 residues. Germline-derived CDR1 and CDR2 are MNHNS and SASEGT. V was clipped by 6 bases and J by 2 bases, with 9 bases between them. Here the CDR3 DNA reads TGTGCCAGCAGCCCGAGATTCACAGATACGCAGTATTTT. This gives the protein CASSPRFTDTQYF.

The V and J genes are TRBV5-1 and TRBJ2-1; 10 nucleotides line up with TRBD2. Germline CDR1 is SGHRS and CDR2 is YFSETQ. Germline trimming cut 4 bases from V and 6 bases from J; bases unmatched to any gene: 4. The CDR3 sequence is 14 residues long. The CDR3 spells CASSPTSGSNEQFF. CDR3 nucleotides: TGCGCCAGCAGCCCGACTAGCGGGTCCAATGAGCAGTTCTTC. The whole variable domain, filled in from reference TRBV5-1 and TRBJ2-1, reads KAGVTQTPRYLIKTRGQQVTLSCSPISGHRSVSWYQQTPGQGLQFLFEYFSETQRNKGNFPGRFSGRQFSNSRSEMNVSTLELGDSALYLCASSPTSGSNEQFFGPGTRLTVL.

The rearrangement joins TRBV5-1 to TRBJ1-1; maybe TRBD1 (6 bases). Looked up from germline, CDR1 is SGHRS and CDR2 is YFSETQ. The V end lost 4 bases, the J end lost 1 base, and 14 bases lay between the germline ends. This CDR3 has 15 amino acids. The CDR3 DNA is TGCGCCAGCAGCCCAGGGGCGGGGGCGAACACTGAAGCTTTCTTT. Protein sequence: CASSPGAGANTEAFF.

The chain uses TRBV10-3 and TRBJ1-5; a weak D match, TRBD1 (6 bases). The CDR3 extends over 19 amino acids. Trimming stripped 10 bases from V and 2 bases from J, with 30 bases between. CDR1 is ENHRY and CDR2 is SYGVKD in the germline V gene. CDR3 in amino acids: CATRGTGLSQNSGNQPQHF. CDR3 coding DNA: TGTGCCACCAGGGGTACAGGGCTCAGCCAGAATTCGGGCAATCAGCCCCAGCATTTT.